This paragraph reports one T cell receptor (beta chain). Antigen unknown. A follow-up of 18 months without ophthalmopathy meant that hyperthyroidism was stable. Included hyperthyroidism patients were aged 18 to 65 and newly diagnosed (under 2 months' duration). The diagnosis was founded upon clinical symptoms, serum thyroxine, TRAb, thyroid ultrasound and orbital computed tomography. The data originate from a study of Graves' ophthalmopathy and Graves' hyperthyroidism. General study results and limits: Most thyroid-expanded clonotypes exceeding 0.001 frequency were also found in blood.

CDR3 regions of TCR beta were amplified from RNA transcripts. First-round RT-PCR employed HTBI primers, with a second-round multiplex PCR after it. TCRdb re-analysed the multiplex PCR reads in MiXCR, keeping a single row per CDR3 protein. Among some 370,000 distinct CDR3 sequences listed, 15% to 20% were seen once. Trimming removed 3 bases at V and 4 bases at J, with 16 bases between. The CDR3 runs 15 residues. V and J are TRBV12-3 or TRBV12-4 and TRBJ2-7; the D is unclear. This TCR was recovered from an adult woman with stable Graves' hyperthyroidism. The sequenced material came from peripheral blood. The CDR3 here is CASSFVKPLSYEQYF. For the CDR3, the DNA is TGTGCCAGCAGTTTTGTGAAGCCCCTTTCTTACGAGCAGTACTTC.